This paragraph covers one T cell receptor (beta chain) sequence. The target antigen is unknown. The data originate from a study of blood T cells in healthy people across ages. Together with a sample-barcoded 5' primer, a J-beta primer mix was included in a second PCR lasting about 6 to 11 cycles. TCRdb re-analysed the 5' RACE reads in MiXCR, keeping a single row per CDR3 protein. The sample carries hundreds of thousands of distinct CDR3 sequences, more than 20% recorded once. Study results and caveats: Diversity figures derived from one million T cells were judged to underestimate the true value.

This CDR3 spans 15 amino acids. The V and J ends lost 3 bases and 5 bases respectively, with 13 bases between them. In germline, CDR1 is MDHEN, CDR2 SYDVKM. These data are also associated with another study on T cells of mothers and their children.

Sequencing was performed on blood. The origin of this receptor is a boy aged 5 to 17 in good health. This sequence joins TRBV28 and TRBJ2-2; D gene ambiguous. CDR3 sequence: CASSLAEQLTGELFF. In nucleotides, the CDR3 is TGTGCCAGCAGTTTGGCAGAGCAACTAACCGGGGAGCTGTTTTTT. The full variable domain, with the rest looked up from reference TRBV28 and TRBJ2-2, is DVKVTQSSRYLVKRTGEKVFLECVQDMDHENMFWYRQDPGLGLRLIYFSYDVKMKEKGDIPEGYSVSREKKERFSLILESASTNQTSMYLCASSLAEQLTGELFFGEGSRLTVL.